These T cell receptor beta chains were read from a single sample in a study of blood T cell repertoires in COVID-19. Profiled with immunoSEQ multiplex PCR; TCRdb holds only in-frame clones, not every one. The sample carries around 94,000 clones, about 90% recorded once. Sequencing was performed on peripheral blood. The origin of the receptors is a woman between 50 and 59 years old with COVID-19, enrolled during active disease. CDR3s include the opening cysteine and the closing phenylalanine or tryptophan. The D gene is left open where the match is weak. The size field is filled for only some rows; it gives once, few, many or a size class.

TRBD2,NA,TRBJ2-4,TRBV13,CASSSPGGGIPFESNIQYF,TGTGCCAGCAGCTCCCCGGGGGGGGGCATCCCCTTTGAATCCAACATTCAGTACTTC
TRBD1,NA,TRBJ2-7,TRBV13,CASSPMGTGVSYEQYF,TGTGCCAGCAGCCCAATGGGGACAGGGGTCTCCTACGAGCAGTACTTC
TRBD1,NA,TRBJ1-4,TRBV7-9,CASSPGTGGEKLFF,TGTGCCAGCAGCCCCGGGACAGGGGGTGAAAAACTGTTTTTT
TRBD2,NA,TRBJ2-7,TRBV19,CASSIGPSGTYEQYF,TGTGCCAGTAGTATAGGGCCTAGCGGTACCTACGAGCAGTACTTC
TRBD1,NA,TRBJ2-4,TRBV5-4,CASSDTGVAKNIQYF,TGTGCCAGCAGCGATACAGGGGTAGCCAAAAACATTCAGTACTTC
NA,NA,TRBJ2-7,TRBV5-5,CASSLERGAKYEQYF,TGTGCCAGCAGCTTGGAACGGGGGGCAAAATACGAGCAGTACTTC
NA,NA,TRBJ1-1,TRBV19,CASSKFRGTEAFF,TGTGCCAGTAGTAAATTCCGAGGCACTGAAGCTTTCTTT
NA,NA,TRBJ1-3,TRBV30,CAWSVSTGNTIYF,TGTGCCTGGAGTGTGAGCACTGGAAACACCATATATTTT
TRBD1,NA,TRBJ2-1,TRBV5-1,CASSAGTGSYNEQFF,TGCGCCAGCAGCGCCGGGACAGGTTCCTACAATGAGCAGTTCTTC
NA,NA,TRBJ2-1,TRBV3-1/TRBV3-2,CASSQEPPGSSSYNEQFF,TGTGCCAGCAGCCAAGAGCCCCCCGGTTCAAGCTCCTACAATGAGCAGTTCTTC
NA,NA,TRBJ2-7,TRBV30,CAWSVRGYEQYF,TGTGCCTGGAGTGTACGAGGCTACGAGCAGTACTTC
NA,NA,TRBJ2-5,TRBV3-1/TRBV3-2,CASSQDAEGRRGETQYF,TGTGCCAGCAGCCAAGATGCAGAGGGAAGGCGTGGGGAGACCCAGTACTTC
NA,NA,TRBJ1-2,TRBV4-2,CASSQDRTLIYGYTF,TGTGCCAGCAGCCAAGACAGGACACTAATCTATGGCTACACCTTC
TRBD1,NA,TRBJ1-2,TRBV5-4,CASSVDRGIVYGYTF,TGTGCCAGCAGCGTAGACAGGGGGATAGTGTATGGCTACACCTTC
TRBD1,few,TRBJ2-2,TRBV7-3,CASSSGGPNTGELFF,TGTGCCAGCAGCTCAGGGGGTCCGAACACCGGGGAGCTGTTTTTT
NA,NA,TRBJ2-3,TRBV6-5,CASSPTGSPDTQYF,TGTGCCAGCAGTCCCACAGGGAGCCCAGATACGCAGTATTTT
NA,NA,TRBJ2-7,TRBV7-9,CASSSGQSSYEQYF,TGTGCCAGCAGCTCCGGACAGAGCTCCTACGAGCAGTACTTC
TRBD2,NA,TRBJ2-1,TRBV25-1,CASSETGGYNEQFF,TGTGCCAGCAGTGAAACGGGGGGCTACAATGAGCAGTTCTTC
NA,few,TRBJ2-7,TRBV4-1,CASSQTQGLGEYEQYF,TGCGCCAGCAGCCAAACCCAGGGGTTAGGCGAATACGAGCAGTACTTC
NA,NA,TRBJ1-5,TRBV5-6,CASSLGPGLKQPQHF,TGTGCCAGCAGCTTGGGGCCAGGGCTAAAACAGCCCCAGCATTTT
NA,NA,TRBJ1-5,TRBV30,CAWSGSGNQPQHF,TGTGCCTGGAGTGGGAGCGGCAATCAGCCCCAGCATTTT
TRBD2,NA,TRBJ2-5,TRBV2,CASSETQRGGWETQYF,TGTGCCAGCAGTGAAACCCAGCGGGGGGGCTGGGAGACCCAGTACTTC